These T cell receptor beta chains were read from a single sample in a study of T cell changes during pregnancy in multiple sclerosis. The table came from immunoSEQ multiplex PCR; TCRdb's copy has only in-frame clones and leaves some out. Among 80,000 to 95,000 clones listed, about 93% were seen once. The sample here was peripheral blood, taken in the third trimester of pregnancy. The source is a female donor in good health, enrolled as a control in a pregnancy study. The CDR3 runs from the conserved cysteine through the conserved F or W. Each record gives: V gene, D gene, clone size, J gene, CDR3 protein, CDR3 DNA. A D gene is named only where the DNA matches it firmly. The size entry is marked missing in some rows and otherwise reads once, few, many or a size class.

TRBV28	TRBD2	.	TRBJ2-7	CASSLVAGGEQYF	TGTGCCAGCAGTTTGGTAGCGGGAGGCGAGCAGTACTTC
TRBV9	.	.	TRBJ1-2	CASSSVRGVHGYTF	TGTGCCAGCAGCAGCGTTAGGGGTGTCCATGGCTACACCTTC
TRBV7-9	TRBD1	.	TRBJ2-7	CASSSKTGLEYEQYF	TGTGCCAGCAGTTCAAAGACAGGGCTTGAGTACGAGCAGTACTTC
TRBV5-1	TRBD2	.	TRBJ2-2	CASESSGRSRATGELFF	TGCGCCAGCGAGTCTAGCGGGAGATCTAGGGCCACCGGGGAGCTGTTTTTT
TRBV6-4	.	few	TRBJ1-5	CASSQSAGNQPQHF	TGTGCCAGCAGTCAATCAGCAGGGAATCAGCCCCAGCATTTT
TRBV29-1	TRBD1	.	TRBJ2-7	CSVEGYWGQGVTSGEQYF	TGCAGCGTTGAAGGTTACTGGGGACAGGGGGTAACTAGTGGTGAGCAGTACTTC
TRBV5-1	TRBD2	.	TRBJ2-2	CASGTINTGELFF	TGCGCCAGCGGGACTATTAACACCGGGGAGCTGTTTTTT
TRBV6-4	TRBD1	.	TRBJ2-7	CASRWKKGQGIHEQYF	TGTGCCAGCAGATGGAAGAAAGGACAGGGTATCCACGAGCAGTACTTC
TRBV27	.	.	TRBJ2-1	CASSLVHAENNEQFF	TGTGCCAGCAGTTTAGTCCACGCGGAGAATAATGAGCAGTTCTTC
TRBV2	TRBD1	.	TRBJ2-7	CASRLLTGAAYEQYF	TGTGCCAGCAGGCTTCTTACAGGGGCGGCCTACGAGCAGTACTTC
TRBV4-1	TRBD1	.	TRBJ1-1	CASSTGVVDTEAFF	TGCGCCAGCAGCACAGGGGTAGTAGACACTGAAGCTTTCTTT
TRBV5-4	TRBD1	.	TRBJ2-7	CASSLYDRDEQYF	TGTGCCAGCAGCTTGTATGACAGGGACGAGCAGTACTTC
TRBV15	.	.	TRBJ2-1	CATSRESAGYNEQFF	TGTGCCACCAGCAGAGAGAGCGCCGGTTACAATGAGCAGTTCTTC
TRBV27	TRBD1	.	TRBJ1-5	CASSLSGQGTSANQPQHF	TGTGCCAGCAGTTTATCCGGACAGGGGACATCAGCAAATCAGCCCCAGCATTTT
TRBV7-9	.	few	TRBJ2-7	CASSLTGALAEQYF	TGTGCCAGCAGCTTAACCGGAGCCTTGGCCGAGCAGTACTTC